This is a list of T cell receptor beta chains from one sample in a study of blood T cell repertoires in COVID-19. TCRdb keeps only in-frame clones here, not all; method: immunoSEQ multiplex PCR. The sample yields 65,000 to 70,000 clones, 86% seen once. Sequencing used peripheral blood. These receptor sequences come from a man aged 50-59 years with acute or convalescent COVID-19. CDR3s include the opening cysteine and the closing phenylalanine or tryptophan. The D gene is left open where the match is weak. A row's size may be missing; if present it is once, few, many or a size class.

TRBJ1-4 TRBV30 TRBD1 - CAWSIRTGGEKLFF TGTGCCTGGAGTATCAGGACAGGGGGTGAAAAACTGTTTTTT
TRBJ2-7 TRBV10-1 TRBD2 - CASSSGTSGYEQYF TGCGCCAGCAGCTCCGGGACTAGCGGCTACGAGCAGTACTTC
TRBJ2-2 TRBV5-8 - few CASSLGVGELFF TGTGCCAGCAGCTTAGGGGTCGGGGAGCTGTTTTTT
TRBJ1-1 TRBV19 TRBD1 once CASSTLPRGRTEAFF TGTGCCAGTAGTACCCTACCTAGGGGGCGCACTGAAGCTTTCTTT
TRBJ2-3 TRBV4-1 TRBD1 - CASSHRDRGQDTQYF TGCGCCAGCAGTCACCGGGACAGGGGCCAGGATACGCAGTATTTT
TRBJ1-4 TRBV9 - - CASSVDLYNEKLFF TGTGCCAGCAGCGTGGACTTATATAATGAAAAACTGTTTTTT
TRBJ2-3 TRBV28 - - CAGNPQGAGPDTQYF TGTGCCGGAAACCCGCAGGGAGCGGGCCCAGATACGCAGTATTTT
TRBJ1-6 TRBV11-2 - - CASSFGGGAGSPLHF TGTGCCAGCAGCTTCGGAGGAGGCGCGGGTTCACCCCTCCACTTT
TRBJ2-5 TRBV6-5 TRBD1 - CASSLTGAPGTQYF TGTGCCAGCAGTTTGACAGGGGCCCCAGGGACCCAGTACTTC
TRBJ1-2 TRBV3-1/TRBV3-2 - - CASSQDGQGGYTF TGTGCCAGCAGCCAAGATGGGCAAGGTGGCTACACCTTC
TRBJ1-2 TRBV9 - - CASSATGNYGYTF TGTGCCAGCAGCGCTACAGGGAACTATGGCTACACCTTC
TRBJ2-4 TRBV27 TRBD1 - CASSLGQGVKNIQYF TGTGCCAGCAGTTTAGGACAGGGGGTGAAAAACATTCAGTACTTC
TRBJ1-3 TRBV2 - - CAVWARDRNTIYF TGTGCCGTGTGGGCCCGGGACAGAAACACCATATATTTT
TRBJ2-7 TRBV5-6 - - CASSPDTGGYEQYF TGTGCCAGCAGCCCAGACACCGGAGGGTACGAGCAGTACTTC
TRBJ1-1 TRBV29-1 - - CSVDREITEAFF TGCAGCGTTGACAGGGAAATCACTGAAGCTTTCTTT
TRBJ2-2 TRBV5-1 - - CASSLGDSNTGELFF TGCGCCAGCAGCTTGGGTGACAGCAACACCGGGGAGCTGTTTTTT
TRBJ1-1 TRBV10-3 TRBD1 - CAISDRDSRFKLQGAFF TGTGCCATCAGTGATCGTGATTCGAGGTTCAAGCTACAGGGGGCTTTCTTT